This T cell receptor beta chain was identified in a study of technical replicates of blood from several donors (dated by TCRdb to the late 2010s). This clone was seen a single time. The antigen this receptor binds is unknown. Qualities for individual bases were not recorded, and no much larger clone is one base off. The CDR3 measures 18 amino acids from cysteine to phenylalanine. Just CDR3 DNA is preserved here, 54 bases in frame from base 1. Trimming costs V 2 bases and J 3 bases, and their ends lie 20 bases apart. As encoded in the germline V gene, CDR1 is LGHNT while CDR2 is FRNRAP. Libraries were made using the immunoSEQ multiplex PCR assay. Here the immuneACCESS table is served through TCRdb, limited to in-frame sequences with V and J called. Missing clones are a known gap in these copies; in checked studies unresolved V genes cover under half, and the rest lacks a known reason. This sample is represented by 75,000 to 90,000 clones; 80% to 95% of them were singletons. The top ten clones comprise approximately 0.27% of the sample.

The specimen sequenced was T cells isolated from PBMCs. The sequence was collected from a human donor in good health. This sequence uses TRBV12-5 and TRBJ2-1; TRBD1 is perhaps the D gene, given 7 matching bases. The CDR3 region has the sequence CASGLLLTGRRYYNEQFF. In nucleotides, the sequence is TGTGCTAGTGGTTTGCTCCTGACAGGGAGGCGCTACTACAATGAGCAGTTCTTC.